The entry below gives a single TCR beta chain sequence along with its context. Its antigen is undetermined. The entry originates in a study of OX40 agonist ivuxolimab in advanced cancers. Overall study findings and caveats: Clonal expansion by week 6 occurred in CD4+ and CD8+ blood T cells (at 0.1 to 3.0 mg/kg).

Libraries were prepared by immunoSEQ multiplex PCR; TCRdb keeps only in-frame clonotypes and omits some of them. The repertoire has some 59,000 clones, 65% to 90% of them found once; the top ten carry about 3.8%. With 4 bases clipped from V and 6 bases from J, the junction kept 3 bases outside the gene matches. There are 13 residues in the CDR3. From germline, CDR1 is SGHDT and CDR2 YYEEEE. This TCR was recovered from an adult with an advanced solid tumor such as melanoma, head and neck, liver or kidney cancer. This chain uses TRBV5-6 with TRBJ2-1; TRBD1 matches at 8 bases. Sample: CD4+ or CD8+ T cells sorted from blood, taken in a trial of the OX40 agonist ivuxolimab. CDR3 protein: CASSPDRGNEQFF. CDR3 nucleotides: TGTGCCAGCAGCCCAGACAGGGGCAATGAGCAGTTCTTC.